This entry lists 14 T cell receptor beta chains sequenced from one sample in a study of response to subunit inactivated influenza vaccine. TCRdb redid the calling of the RT-PCR reads with MiXCR, one entry per CDR3 protein. This table holds around 480,000 distinct CDR3 sequences, approximately 11% found once. The sample was PBMCs from blood, taken roughly 45 days after vaccination. Receptors originate from a man over 45 who received an inactivated influenza vaccine.

The table lists this clonotype with a few counts. This chain connects TRBV6-2 or TRBV6-3 to TRBJ1-1, with D possibly TRBD1 on 6 matching bases. There are 14 residues in the CDR3. The V gene's germline CDR1 is MNHEY and CDR2 SVGEGT. Deletions cut 1 base from V and 5 bases from J, with 11 bases between. Written as DNA, the CDR3 is TGTGCCAGCAGTTACTACAGGGCCGGTACTGAAGCTTTCTTT. Its translation: CASSYYRAGTEAFF.

This clonotype was recorded a few times. The chain carries TRBV7-9 and TRBJ1-1; D gene unclear. V gave up 5 bases and J gave up 7 bases, with 11 bases separating them. The germline V gene encodes CDR1 SEHNR and CDR2 FQNEAQ (reference sequence). This CDR3 is 12 amino acids long. CDR3 amino acids: CASSLDAFEAFF. The DNA of the CDR3 is TGTGCCAGCAGCCTGGACGCTTTTGAAGCTTTCTTT.

The chain has TRBV11-2 and TRBJ2-7; maybe TRBD2 (6 bases). Trimming removed 1 base from V and 0 bases from J, with 10 bases in between. Germline lookup yields CDR1 SGHAT and CDR2 FQNNGV. This CDR3 comprises 15 residues. The CDR3: CASSLGGTVSYEQYF. The CDR3 region has the DNA TGTGCCAGCAGCTTAGGCGGGACCGTCTCCTACGAGCAGTACTTC.

This clonotype was detected ten times or more. The chain recombines TRBV7-9 with TRBJ2-5; possibly TRBD2 for D (5 bases). V gave up 3 bases and J gave up 4 bases, with 6 bases separating them. The germline gives CDR1 SEHNR, CDR2 FQNEAQ (reference sequence). This CDR3 has 12 amino acids. CDR3 residues: CASSFAGETQYF. The CDR3 DNA sequence: TGTGCCAGCAGCTTCGCGGGAGAGACCCAGTACTTC. Supplemented by reference TRBV7-9 and TRBJ2-5, the full variable domain reads DTGVSQNPRHKITKRGQNVTFRCDPISEHNRLYWYRQTLGQGPEFLTYFQNEAQLEKSRLLSDRFSAERPKGSFSTLEIQRTEQGDSAMYLCASSFAGETQYFGPGTRLLVL.

This clonotype was observed a few times. V and J are TRBV3-1 and TRBJ2-5, with TRBD2 matching 11 bases. The CDR3 runs to 14 residues. CDR1 and CDR2 (germline): LGHDT, YNNKEL (reference sequence). V shed 7 bases and J 10 bases; nucleotides not matched to a gene: 11. The CDR3 DNA reads as TGTGCCAGCAATAGCGGGGGGGTAAAATCTTACCAGTACTTC. The encoded protein is CASNSGGVKSYQYF.

This chain links TRBV25-1 with TRBJ1-1; D call uncertain. This CDR3 is built from 13 residues. In germline, CDR1 is MGHDK, CDR2 SYGVNS. Trimming cost V 6 bases and J 6 bases, with 14 bases left between them. This CDR3 is CASRYNRRPEAFF. CDR3 sequence (DNA): TGTGCCAGCAGATATAACAGACGCCCTGAAGCTTTCTTT. The entire variable domain, with the rest obtained from reference TRBV25-1 and TRBJ1-1, is as follows: EADIYQTPRYLVIGTGKKITLECSQTMGHDKMYWYQQDPGMELHLIHYSYGVNSTEKGDLSSESTVSRIRTEHFPLTLESARPSHTSQYLCASRYNRRPEAFFGQGTRLTVV.

This clonotype was counted a few times. In DNA, the CDR3 is TGCGCCAGCAGCTTGGCCGGGAGGCTAGCGGGAGCCATGGAGACCCAGTACTTC. Protein sequence: CASSLAGRLAGAMETQYF. The chain joins TRBV5-1 to TRBJ2-5, with TRBD2 identical over 10 bases. Germline V gene data show CDR1 as SGHRS and CDR2 as YFSETQ. This CDR3 has 18 amino acids. J gave up 5 bases and V 0 bases, and 13 bases lay outside the gene matches.

The rearrangement joins TRBV6-1 to TRBJ2-7; 8 bases fit TRBD1. Germline CDR1 MNHNS, CDR2 SASEGT. Unmatched junction bases numbered 7, after V lost 6 bases and J lost 3 bases. The length of the CDR3 is 14 residues. CDR3: CASRRTGINYEQYF. DNA for the CDR3: TGTGCCAGCAGAAGGACAGGGATAAACTACGAGCAGTACTTC.

Only a few counts were recorded for this clonotype. In DNA form, the CDR3 reads TGTGCCAGCTCACCAGGATTAGCCGATAATTCACCCCTCCACTTT. Protein product: CASSPGLADNSPLHF. J is TRBJ1-6 and V is TRBV18; D is unclear. The CDR3 length is 15 residues. Trimming stripped 2 bases from V and 5 bases from J, with 10 bases between. Germline loops: CDR1 KGHSH, CDR2 LQKENI.

The V gene is TRBV11-1, the J gene TRBJ2-4; the match to TRBD1 covers 8 bases. Germline V lookup: CDR1 SGHAT, CDR2 FQDESV (reference sequence). This CDR3 region has 19 residues. Losses at the gene ends were 5 bases for V and 7 bases for J; bases not matched to a gene: 22. This chain's CDR3 is CASSIQGVTPDLRLNIQYF. The DNA for the CDR3 is TGTGCCAGCAGCATACAGGGGGTAACCCCTGACTTGCGTTTGAACATTCAGTACTTC.

This clonotype occurred a few times. V and J are TRBV6-5 and TRBJ1-2; D ambiguous. From germline, CDR1 is MNHEY and CDR2 SVGAGI. The CDR3 sequence is 14 residues long. V lost 4 bases, J lost 4 bases, and 13 bases lay in between. As DNA, the CDR3 is TGTGCCAGCAGTTTCCTGAAGGGTGGCTATGGCTACACCTTC. Amino acids: CASSFLKGGYGYTF.

This clonotype was counted at least ten times. This sequence joins TRBV5-5 and TRBJ1-1, with TRBD1 matching 9 bases. This CDR3 has 16 amino acids. The junction had 7 bases not matched to a gene; V was cut back by 4 bases and J by 0 bases. Germline V gene lookup returns CDR1 SGHKS and CDR2 YYEKEE (reference sequence). In DNA, the CDR3 is TGTGCCAGCAGCCTGGGGACAGGGAGGATGAACACTGAAGCTTTCTTT. Its translation is CASSLGTGRMNTEAFF.

The rearrangement joins TRBV7-2 to TRBJ2-1, with D perhaps matching TRBD2 (6 bases). Germline V lookup: CDR1 SGHTA, CDR2 FQGNSA. CDR3 length equals 15 residues. Trimming left V 5 bases short and J 2 bases short, with 13 bases between. In DNA, the CDR3 is TGTGCCAGCAGCCCCCGGGGGAGCCCCTACAATGAGCAGTTCTTC. Protein: CASSPRGSPYNEQFF. Full variable domain (rest looked up from reference TRBV7-2 and TRBJ2-1): GAGVSQSPSNKVTEKGKDVELRCDPISGHTALYWYRQSLGQGLEFLIYFQGNSAPDKSGLPSDRFSAERTGGSVSTLTIQRTQQEDSAVYLCASSPRGSPYNEQFFGPGTRLTVL.

The gene calls are TRBV5-1 and TRBJ2-3; 8 positions match TRBD2. The CDR3 is 16 amino acids. With V trimmed by 0 bases and J by 4 bases, 7 bases remained unmatched. Germline V lookup: CDR1 SGHRS, CDR2 YFSETQ. CDR3 residues: CASSLATGGTSDTQYF. In DNA form, the CDR3 reads TGCGCCAGCAGCTTGGCCACGGGGGGGACTTCAGATACGCAGTATTTT.